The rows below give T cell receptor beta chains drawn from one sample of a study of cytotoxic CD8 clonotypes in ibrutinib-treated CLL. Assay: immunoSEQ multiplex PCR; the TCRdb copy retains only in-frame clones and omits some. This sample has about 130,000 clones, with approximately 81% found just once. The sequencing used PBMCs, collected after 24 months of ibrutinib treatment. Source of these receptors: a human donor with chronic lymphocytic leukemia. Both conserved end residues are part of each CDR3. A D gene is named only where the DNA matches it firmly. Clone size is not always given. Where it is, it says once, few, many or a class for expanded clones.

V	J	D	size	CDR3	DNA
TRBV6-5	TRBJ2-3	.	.	CASSYGQSTDTQYF	TGTGCCAGCAGTTACGGACAAAGCACAGATACGCAGTATTTT
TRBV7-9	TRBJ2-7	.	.	CASSLGVPRYEQYF	TGTGCCAGCAGCTTAGGGGTCCCCCGGTACGAGCAGTACTTC
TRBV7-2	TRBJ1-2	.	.	CASSLTRGVGYTF	TGTGCCAGCAGCTTAACAAGGGGGGTTGGCTACACCTTC
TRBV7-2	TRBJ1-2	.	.	CASSSFYDGYTF	TGTGCCAGCAGCTCTTTTTATGACGGCTACACCTTC
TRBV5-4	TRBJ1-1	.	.	CASSLVAGLNTEAFF	TGTGCCAGCAGCTTGGTGGCAGGCCTGAACACTGAAGCTTTCTTT
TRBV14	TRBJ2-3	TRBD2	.	CASSKSGGVTDTQYF	TGTGCCAGCAGCAAGAGCGGGGGAGTCACAGATACGCAGTATTTT
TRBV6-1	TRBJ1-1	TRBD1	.	CASSDRDRAGAEAFF	TGTGCCAGCAGTGATAGGGACAGGGCGGGGGCTGAAGCTTTCTTT
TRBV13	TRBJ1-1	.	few	CASSLVLRNTEAFF	TGTGCCAGCAGCTTAGTGCTGAGGAACACTGAAGCTTTCTTT
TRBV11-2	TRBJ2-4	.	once	CASSHLTGRAKNIQYF	TGTGCCAGCAGCCACCTGACAGGGAGGGCCAAAAACATTCAGTACTTC
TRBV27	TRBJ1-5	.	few	CASKRGNQPQHF	TGTGCCAGCAAGCGGGGCAATCAGCCCCAGCATTTT
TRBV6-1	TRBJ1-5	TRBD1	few	CASSATGNSNQPQHF	TGTGCCAGCAGTGCGACAGGGAATAGCAATCAGCCCCAGCATTTT
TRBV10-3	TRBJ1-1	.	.	CAISESPRTNTEAFF	TGTGCCATCAGTGAGTCACCACGGACCAACACTGAAGCTTTCTTT
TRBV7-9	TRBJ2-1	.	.	CASSHEGYAVEQFF	TGTGCCAGCAGCCATGAAGGTTACGCGGTTGAGCAGTTCTTC
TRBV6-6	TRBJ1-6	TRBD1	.	CASSYSGGFDSPLHF	TGTGCCAGCAGTTACTCAGGGGGCTTCGATTCACCCCTCCACTTT
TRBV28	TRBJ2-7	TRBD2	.	CASSFRRLAGSSYEQYF	TGTGCCAGCAGTTTCCGCCGACTAGCGGGGTCCTCCTACGAGCAGTACTTC
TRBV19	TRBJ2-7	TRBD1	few	CASSIGTGSSYEQYF	TGTGCCAGTAGTATCGGGACAGGGAGCTCCTACGAGCAGTACTTC
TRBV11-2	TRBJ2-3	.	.	CASSGWGKGLTDTQYF	TGTGCCAGCAGCGGGTGGGGAAAGGGACTCACAGATACGCAGTATTTT
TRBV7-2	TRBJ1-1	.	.	CASTRGRNTEAFF	TGTGCCAGCACCCGGGGGAGGAACACTGAAGCTTTCTTT
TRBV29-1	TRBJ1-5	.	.	CSVAGGAGQPQHF	TGCAGCGTTGCCGGGGGCGCGGGTCAGCCCCAGCATTTT
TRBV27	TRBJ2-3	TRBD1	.	CASSLSGTGIADTQYF	TGTGCCAGCAGTTTAAGCGGGACAGGGATAGCAGATACGCAGTATTTT
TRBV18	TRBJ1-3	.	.	CASSPETVSSGNTIYF	TGTGCCAGCTCACCAGAGACGGTGAGCTCTGGAAACACCATATATTTT
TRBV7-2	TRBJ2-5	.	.	CASSQTIQETQYF	TGTGCCAGCAGCCAGACAATTCAAGAGACCCAGTACTTC